This T cell receptor (beta chain) was recorded in a study of type 1 regulatory T cells (dated by TCRdb to 2020 to 2022). Turning to the overall study: An in vitro protocol by which a Tr1-enriched, alloantigen-specific CD4 T cell product named T-allo10 was generated was characterized in the study. Patients with hematological malignancies who were receiving allogeneic hematopoietic stem cell transplantation were the group in which T-allo10 was being clinically evaluated. Paper-wide results and their limitations: A more restricted TCR repertoire was observed in Tr1 cells than in non-Tr1 cells, and this restriction was interpreted in the study as alloantigen-induced clonal expansion.

For CDR1 and CDR2, the germline V gene (reference sequence) lists DFQATT and SNEGSKA. The CDR3 contains 13 residues, cysteine and phenylalanine counted. The only DNA kept is the CDR3, 39 bases in frame from the first base. For this chain, trimming is 5 bases at the V end and 7 bases at the J end, and the number of junction bases without a gene match is 4. Ten or more counts support this clonotype. Its antigen remains unidentified. No base quality values were provided; no much bigger clone lies one nucleotide off. Sequencing relied on an Illumina MiSeq. The raw public reads went through TCRdb reprocessing: fastp at Q25, MiXCR clone calling, in-frame beta chains kept. CDR3 protein sequences are deduplicated, and each keeps its most common genes and DNA. This sample is represented by roughly 40,000 distinct CDR3 sequences; 10% to 15% of them were singletons. Clones ranked in the top ten supply around 8% of the sample.

The rearranged chain carries TRBV20-1 and TRBJ2-1, with 11 bases aligning to TRBD2. What was sequenced was cultured non-Tr1 T cells, either the whole culture or a sorted T cell fraction (not recorded which). Sample cell subset or site, as interpreted from the label and publication: non-Tr1 population from the T-allo10 product. This TCR was sampled from a human donor in good health. The bases are TGCAGTGCTTTAGCGGGAGGGTGGAATGAGCAGTTCTTC. It is translated as CSALAGGWNEQFF.